The entry below gives a single T cell receptor beta chain sequence along with its context. The source of the sample is a study of T cell changes during pregnancy in multiple sclerosis. Method: immunoSEQ multiplex PCR; TCRdb's copy keeps in-frame clones and lacks some. The table lists roughly 89,000 clones, over 85% of them singletons, with 3.5% to 4.5% in the top ten. With 5 bases clipped from V and 3 bases from J, the junction kept 6 bases outside the gene matches. Germline V gene sequence: CDR1 KGHSH, CDR2 LQKENI. CDR3 size: 14 residues. The genes are TRBV18 and TRBJ2-7, with TRBD2 identical over 8 bases. The sequence derives from a female donor with multiple sclerosis, enrolled in a pregnancy study. The specimen comprised peripheral blood, sampled in the first trimester of pregnancy. Here the CDR3 DNA reads TGTGCCAGCTCATCGGGACTAGATAACTACGAGCAGTACTTC. It yields the protein CASSSGLDNYEQYF.